This T cell receptor (beta chain) was observed in a study of blood T cells in healthy people across ages. The second PCR ran about 6 to 12 cycles with a sample-barcoded 5' primer and J-beta primers. TCRdb recomputed calls from the 5' RACE reads with MiXCR, one row per CDR3 protein. The sample lists 900,000 to 950,000 distinct CDR3 sequences; 25% to 35% were seen once. Germline V gene data show CDR1 as SGHKS and CDR2 as YYEKEE (reference sequence). J was trimmed by 2 bases and V by 3 bases; bases with no gene match: 11. The CDR3 contains 16 residues. The same sample was also used in a study of T cells of mothers and their children.

Sequencing was performed on blood. The source is a woman in her thirties or forties in good health. The J gene is TRBJ2-7, the V gene TRBV5-5; TRBD1 aligns across 7 bases. CDR3: CASSSEARTGPYEQYF. The CDR3, as DNA: TGTGCCAGCAGCTCTGAGGCCCGGACAGGACCCTACGAGCAGTACTTC.